Sequencing of this T cell receptor beta chain was carried out in a study of sequential checkpoint blockade in melanoma. As for the study in general: TCRbeta immunosequencing was performed on DNA from fewer than 95 pretreatment melanoma tumor samples.

Here immunoSEQ multiplex PCR was the method, and the copy in TCRdb shows in-frame clones only, minus some. The sample lists 3,500 to 4,500 clones; roughly a third were seen once. Study-wide results and caveats: In arm A, pretreatment tumor clonality was associated with response.

As concerns this clone: What it recognizes is unknown.

Germline lookup yields CDR1 MGHDK and CDR2 SYGVNS. With V trimmed by 3 bases and J by 6 bases, 9 bases remained unmatched. The CDR3 covers 16 residues. The treatment: randomized to nivolumab then ipilimumab (arm A) or the reverse (arm B). Patients had received no earlier DNA-damaging chemotherapy. The sample consisted of tumor tissue (inferred from file names), taken from a patient given nivolumab and ipilimumab in sequence. V gene TRBV25-1 combines with J gene TRBJ2-1; TRBD2 matches 9 bases. The origin of this receptor is a human donor with melanoma. CDR3 loop: CASSDSWREGPNEQFF. The CDR3 region has the DNA TGTGCCAGCAGTGATTCCTGGCGGGAGGGCCCCAATGAGCAGTTCTTC.